This entry lists 4 T cell receptor beta chains sequenced from one sample in a study of vaccination effects on CD4 cells after COVID-19. Isolating CD4+ T cells followed approximately nine days of culture. Every participant took two doses of the BNT162b2 or mRNA-1273 vaccine. Libraries were prepared by immunoSEQ multiplex PCR; TCRdb keeps only in-frame clonotypes and omits some of them. The sample carries about 71,000 clones, around 79% recorded once. Their target antigens are unknown. The specimen comprised CD4+ T cells from PBMCs cultured without peptide, sampled after COVID-19 vaccination. These receptors all come from a human donor who received a COVID-19 vaccine.

V and J are TRBV5-1 and TRBJ1-5; no reliable D call. The germline V gene has CDR1 SGHRS and CDR2 YFSETQ. Trimming shortened V by 3 bases and J by 2 bases, and 6 bases separated the two germline ends. The CDR3 has 13 residues. The CDR3 protein is CASSSEGNQPQHF. The CDR3 coding sequence is TGCGCCAGCAGCTCCGAGGGCAATCAGCCCCAGCATTTT.

The chain couples TRBV19 to TRBJ1-6; no reliable D call. Deletions cut 4 bases from V and 1 base from J, with 8 bases between. This CDR3 comprises 15 residues. Germline CDR1 is LNHDA and CDR2 is SQIVND (reference sequence). Here the CDR3 reads CASSTTDSYNSPLHF. CDR3 sequence (DNA): TGTGCCAGTAGTACGACGGATTCCTATAATTCACCCCTCCACTTT.

The J gene is TRBJ2-1, the V gene TRBV28; D not certain. V lost 6 bases to trimming and J lost 0 bases, with 9 bases between them. The CDR3 length is 14 residues. Germline values: CDR1 MDHEN, CDR2 SYDVKM. In nucleotides, the CDR3 is TGTGCCAGCAGCGGTGTACCCTCCTACAATGAGCAGTTCTTC. This codes for CASSGVPSYNEQFF.

This chain uses TRBV4-1 with TRBJ2-3, with D maybe TRBD1 (6 bases). The CDR3 covers 14 residues. The germline gives CDR1 MGHRA, CDR2 YSYEKL. V lost 4 bases, J lost 2 bases, and 10 bases lay in between. The CDR3 sequence is CASSPQGTTDTQYF. DNA for the CDR3: TGCGCCAGCAGCCCCCAGGGGACCACAGATACGCAGTATTTT.